Listed here is a single T cell receptor beta chain. Its antigen is unidentified. There are 12 residues in the CDR3. Germline CDR1 MNHNY, CDR2 SVGAGI (reference sequence). Trimming pared 3 bases from V and 7 bases from J, leaving 9 bases between. The data were taken from a study of a mutant IDH1 vaccine in newly diagnosed glioma. Turning to the study itself: Patients had received radiotherapy, temozolomide, or both previously, most receiving both. The study, taken as a whole, reports: Pseudoprogression appeared independent of alterations in top peripheral clonotypes.

The time point: baseline, week 1 (first vaccination visit). Treatment reported: pre-vaccination baseline after standard-of-care therapy. Measured with immunoSEQ multiplex PCR; TCRdb has only the in-frame clones, and not every one. Among tens of thousands of clones listed, 86% were seen once. This receptor was identified in a man aged 30 to 45 with glioma. This sequence joins TRBV6-6 and TRBJ2-5; tentatively, D is TRBD2 (5 bases). Sequenced here: PBMCs, sampled from a glioma patient treated with radiotherapy, temozolomide or both. CDR3 DNA: TGTGCCAGCAGTTATGCTGGAGGGACCCAGTACTTC. Its translation: CASSYAGGTQYF.